This T cell receptor (beta chain) emerged from a study of molecular identifiers for immune sequencing clone quantification. Germline CDR1 and CDR2: DFQATT and SNEGSKA (reference sequence). J was trimmed by 1 base and V by 5 bases; bases with no gene match: 14. This CDR3 spans 17 amino acids. Each CDR3 protein gets one entry after TCRdb re-called the PCR reads with MiXCR. The repertoire includes 490,000 or so distinct CDR3 sequences, around 23% of them detected once, and 0.7% to 0.9% sits in the top ten. The V gene is TRBV20-1, the J gene TRBJ2-3, with TRBD2 matching 8 bases. The receptor's source is a human donor in good health. Some libraries in this study had Jurkat cell RNA spiked in. Source material: naive CD8+ T cells from blood, with Jurkat cell RNA spiked in. As for subset: FACS-sorted CD8+CD4-CCR7+CD45RA+ naive T cells. Here the CDR3 reads CSAEPRSELAGTDTQYF. The CDR3, as DNA: TGCAGTGCTGAACCCAGGAGTGAACTAGCGGGCACAGATACGCAGTATTTT.